Presented here are 4 T cell receptor beta chains from one specimen sequenced in a study of PD-1 blockade in classical Hodgkin lymphoma. Each patient experienced a relapse that followed autologous stem cell transplantation, and brentuximab vedotin exposure varied. Measured with immunoSEQ multiplex PCR; TCRdb has only the in-frame clones, and not every one. The sample contains 9,900 or so clones, about 80% of which appear only once. Here the sequenced sample was peripheral blood mononuclear cells (PBMCs), taken before the second cycle of nivolumab. These receptors were collected from a human donor with classical Hodgkin lymphoma.

This clone was counted a few times. This chain joins TRBV10-2 and TRBJ2-7; 9 bases are a match to TRBD1. Germline-derived CDR1 and CDR2 are WSHSY and SAAADI. V lost 5 bases, J lost 5 bases, and 4 bases stayed unmatched. The CDR3 runs 13 residues. Here the CDR3 reads CASSRDRVNEQYF. DNA for the CDR3: TGCGCCAGCAGTCGGGACAGGGTCAACGAGCAGTACTTC.

The CDR3 sequence: CASSYGGGSSYNEQFF. The DNA of the CDR3 is TGTGCCAGCTCATATGGGGGAGGGAGCTCCTACAATGAGCAGTTCTTC. V gene TRBV18 combines with J gene TRBJ2-1; 7 bases match TRBD2. J gave up 0 bases and V 5 bases, and 7 bases lay outside the gene matches. The CDR3 contains 16 residues. Germline CDR1 and CDR2: KGHSH and LQKENI. The full variable domain, completed using reference TRBV18 and TRBJ2-1, is NAGVMQNPRHLVRRRGQEARLRCSPMKGHSHVYWYRQLPEEGLKFMVYLQKENIIDESGMPKERFSAEFPKEGPSILRIQQVVRGDSAAYFCASSYGGGSSYNEQFFGPGTRLTVL.

This clone was found once. This CDR3 reads CASRGGPGYEQYF. The CDR3 DNA reads as TGTGCCAGCAGGGGCGGTCCTGGGTACGAGCAGTACTTC. This chain connects TRBV6-5 to TRBJ2-7; D not resolved. The germline CDR1 and CDR2 sequences are MNHEY and SVGAGI. V lost 6 bases, J lost 4 bases, and 13 bases lay in between. CDR3 length: 13 residues.

This chain links TRBV10-1 with TRBJ1-1; D is unclear. V was pared by 5 bases and J by 0 bases, with 7 bases between. This CDR3 is built from 13 residues. Germline loops: CDR1 WNHNN, CDR2 SYGVQD (reference sequence). CDR3 amino acids: CASSLTLNTEAFF. The CDR3 coding sequence is TGCGCCAGCAGTTTGACCTTGAACACTGAAGCTTTCTTT.